Sequencing of this T cell receptor beta chain was carried out in a study of T cells in pancreatic ductal adenocarcinoma. Surgery without prior neoadjuvant therapy was the treatment of the selected pancreatic ductal adenocarcinoma patients. The trim removed 5 bases at V and 1 base at J, leaving 2 bases unmatched. This CDR3 has 14 residues. CDR1 and CDR2 from the germline V gene are SGHDT and YYEEEE. Study-wide results and limits: Unique clonotypes were approximately 8-fold more numerous in blood than in tumor. Results skew toward the minority of patients with early-stage disease. Tumor-versus-blood clonality comparisons may be biased toward lower tumor diversity.

About this clone itself: Its antigen is not known.

Produced via immunoSEQ multiplex PCR; TCRdb's table is partial and in-frame only. Among roughly 100,000 clones listed, 90% to 95% were seen once. The clonotype originates from a human donor with pancreatic ductal adenocarcinoma. Sample: PBMCs. This chain links TRBV5-6 with TRBJ2-3; 9 bases map to TRBD2. CDR3: CASRAGGGTDTQYF. CDR3 bases: TGTGCCAGCAGAGCGGGAGGCGGCACAGATACGCAGTATTTT.